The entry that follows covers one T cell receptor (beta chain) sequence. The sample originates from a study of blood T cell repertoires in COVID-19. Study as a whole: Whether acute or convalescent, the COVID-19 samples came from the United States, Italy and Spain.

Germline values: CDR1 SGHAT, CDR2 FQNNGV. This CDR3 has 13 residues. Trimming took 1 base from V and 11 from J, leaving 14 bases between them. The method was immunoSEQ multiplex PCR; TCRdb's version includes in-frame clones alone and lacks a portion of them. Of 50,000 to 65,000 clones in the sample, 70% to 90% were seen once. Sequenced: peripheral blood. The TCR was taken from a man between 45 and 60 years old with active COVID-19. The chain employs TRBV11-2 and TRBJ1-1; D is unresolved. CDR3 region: CASSLGETGIAFF. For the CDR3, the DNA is TGTGCCAGCAGCTTAGGTGAAACGGGGATCGCTTTCTTT.